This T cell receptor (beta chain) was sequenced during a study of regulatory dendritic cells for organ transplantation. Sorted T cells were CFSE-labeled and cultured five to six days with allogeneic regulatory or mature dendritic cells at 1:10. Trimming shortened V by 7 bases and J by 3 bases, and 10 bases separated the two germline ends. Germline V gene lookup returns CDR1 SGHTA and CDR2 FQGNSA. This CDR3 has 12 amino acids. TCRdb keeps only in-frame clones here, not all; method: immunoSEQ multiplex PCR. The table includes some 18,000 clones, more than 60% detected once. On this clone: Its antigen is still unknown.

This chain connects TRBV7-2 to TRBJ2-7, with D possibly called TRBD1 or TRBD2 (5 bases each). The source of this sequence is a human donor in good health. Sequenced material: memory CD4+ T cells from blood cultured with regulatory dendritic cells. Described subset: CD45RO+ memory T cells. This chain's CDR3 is CASKRDGYEQYF. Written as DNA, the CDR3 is TGTGCCAGCAAACGGGACGGCTACGAGCAGTACTTC.